These 18 T cell receptor beta chains came from one sample sequenced in a study of vaccination and CD4 T cells after COVID-19. No antigen has been identified for these receptors. The Oncomine TCR Beta short-read assay was what sequenced the DNA obtained from cultured CD4+ T cells. Using its own MiXCR run on the PCR reads, TCRdb lists one record per CDR3 protein. Found here are 15,000 or so distinct CDR3 sequences, roughly 29% of them singletons; the top ten hold about 20%. Treatment meaning: approximately nine-day PBMC culture with coronavirus spike peptide pools or control peptides (ViraFEST assay). The source material was cultured CD4+ T cells from blood. The source of these receptors is a human donor with COVID-19.

The V and J genes are TRBV20-1 and TRBJ2-5; TRBD2 matches 7 bases. Trimming took 5 bases from V and 3 from J; bases not matched to a gene: 12. The CDR3 length is 15 residues. Germline V gives CDR1 DFQATT, CDR2 SNEGSKA (reference sequence). The CDR3 nucleotides are TGCAGTGCTTCGAGACTAGCCCCCGCCAAAGAGACCCAGTACTTC. Amino acid sequence: CSASRLAPAKETQYF.

This chain uses TRBV5-1 with TRBJ2-3; D unclear. The germline V gene has CDR1 SGHRS and CDR2 YFSETQ. Between the trimmed V and J ends, which lost 2 bases and 2 bases, there was a span of 9 bases. This CDR3 comprises 14 residues. In DNA, the CDR3 is TGCGCCAGCAGCTTTACGGGTTACACAGATACGCAGTATTTT. Translated, it gives CASSFTGYTDTQYF.

The chain couples TRBV6-1 to TRBJ1-3; D might be TRBD1 (5 bases). Trimming left V 6 bases short and J 6 bases short, with 12 bases between. This CDR3 contains 13 residues. In germline, CDR1 is MNHNS, CDR2 SASEGT. The CDR3 loop is CASRGTAENTIYF. CDR3 nucleotide sequence: TGTGCCAGCAGGGGGACGGCAGAAAACACCATATATTTT.

This chain links TRBV15 with TRBJ2-5; either TRBD1 or TRBD2 may fit D (7 bases each). In germline, CDR1 is LNHNV, CDR2 YYDKDF (reference sequence). The V gene lost 0 bases and the J gene lost 5 bases, with 19 bases spanning the gap. The CDR3 has 17 residues. CDR3 DNA: TGTGCCACCAGCAGAGATCGTGGGGAGGGGGCGGGTGAGACCCAGTACTTC. Translation: CATSRDRGEGAGETQYF.

The chain joins TRBV18 to TRBJ2-1; D is perhaps TRBD2 (5 bases). Germline V lookup: CDR1 KGHSH, CDR2 LQKENI. V lost 4 bases and J lost 2, with 18 bases in between. This CDR3 is built from 17 residues. CDR3 amino acids: CASSLQGMLATYNEQFF. CDR3 DNA: TGTGCCAGCTCACTTCAAGGTATGCTAGCAACCTACAATGAGCAGTTCTTC.

There are a few counts of this clonotype. The chain uses TRBV2 and TRBJ2-2; a weak D match, TRBD1 (6 bases). The germline CDR1 and CDR2 sequences are SNHLY and FYNNEI. This CDR3 has 15 amino acids. With 5 bases removed from V and 6 bases from J, the gap between germline ends came to 16 bases. The CDR3: CASSPNQGLAGELFF. The CDR3 nucleotides read TGTGCCAGCAGTCCGAATCAGGGGCTGGCCGGGGAGCTGTTTTTT.

V gene TRBV4-3 combines with J gene TRBJ2-5; D unresolved. V was clipped by 0 bases and J by 4 bases, with 6 bases between them. Per germline, CDR1 LGHNA and CDR2 YSLEER. CDR3 length: 13 amino acids. CDR3 sequence reads: CASSQDIPETQYF. For the CDR3, the DNA is TGCGCCAGCAGCCAAGACATCCCAGAGACCCAGTACTTC.

The V and J genes are TRBV4-3 and TRBJ1-2, with D tentatively TRBD1 (5 bases). Trimming took off 5 bases at V and 4 bases at J, with 14 bases between the two ends. CDR3 length: 14 residues. Germline loops: CDR1 LGHNA, CDR2 YSLEER. This chain's CDR3 is CASSSETGFYGYTF. CDR3 in DNA: TGCGCCAGCAGCTCTGAAACAGGTTTCTATGGCTACACCTTC.

V usage is TRBV7-2 and J usage is TRBJ2-7, with 10 nucleotides matching TRBD2. CDR3 size: 16 residues. CDR1 is SGHTA, CDR2 FQGNSA, per germline. Trimming removed 0 bases from V and 2 bases from J; junction bases left unmatched: 4. The CDR3 protein is CASSLAKRGGTYEQYF. The DNA of the CDR3 is TGTGCCAGCAGCTTAGCGAAGCGGGGGGGAACCTACGAGCAGTACTTC.

This clonotype was seen only a few times. The rearrangement joins TRBV7-9 to TRBJ1-3, with 7 bases lining up with TRBD1. The CDR3 runs to 16 residues. Trimming cost V 0 bases and J 4 bases; bases outside gene matches: 6. Germline CDR1 is SEHNR and CDR2 is FQNEAQ (reference sequence). DNA of the CDR3: TGTGCCAGCAGCTTAGCGGGACGGGGACAGGGAAACACCATATATTTT. This encodes CASSLAGRGQGNTIYF. Using reference TRBV7-9 and TRBJ1-3 for the parts outside the CDR3, the full variable domain is DTGVSQNPRHKITKRGQNVTFRCDPISEHNRLYWYRQTLGQGPEFLTYFQNEAQLEKSRLLSDRFSAERPKGSFSTLEIQRTEQGDSAMYLCASSLAGRGQGNTIYFGEGSWLTVV.

The chain carries TRBV2 and TRBJ1-6; a weak D match, TRBD1 (6 bases). Germline V gene lookup returns CDR1 SNHLY and CDR2 FYNNEI. This CDR3 spans 14 amino acids. V lost 7 bases and J 10 bases, leaving 17 bases between the germline ends. CDR3 in amino acids: CASKGWAGESPLHF. CDR3 bases: TGTGCCAGCAAGGGGTGGGCAGGGGAATCACCCCTCCACTTT.

The sample holds a few counts of this clonotype. The chain links TRBV11-2 to TRBJ1-3, with D possibly being TRBD1 (6 bases). The CDR3 is made up of 14 amino acids. Germline-derived CDR1 and CDR2 are SGHAT and FQNNGV. Trimming removed 7 bases at V and 7 bases at J, with 17 bases between. CDR3 amino acids: CASKHRVSGNTIYF. The CDR3 bases are TGTGCCAGCAAACACAGGGTGTCCGGCAACACCATATATTTT.

The V and J genes are TRBV5-1 and TRBJ2-3, with 9 nucleotides matching TRBD1. The trim removed 9 bases at V and 2 bases at J, leaving 4 bases unmatched. The germline V gene has CDR1 SGHRS and CDR2 YFSETQ. This CDR3 spans 13 amino acids. The CDR3 DNA reads TGCGCCACCGGGACAGGGTCCACAGATACGCAGTATTTT. As protein: CATGTGSTDTQYF.

This chain uses TRBV29-1 with TRBJ2-5, with D unresolved. Trimming pared 7 bases from V and 1 base from J, leaving 10 bases between. CDR1 is SQVTM, CDR2 ANQGSEA, per germline. The CDR3 length is 12 residues. The DNA of the CDR3 is TGCAGCGCTCAAATAGGCCAAGAGACCCAGTACTTC. Translating gives CSAQIGQETQYF. Filled out from reference TRBV29-1 and TRBJ2-5, the complete variable domain reads SAVISQKPSRDICQRGTSLTIQCQVDSQVTMMFWYRQQPGQSLTLIATANQGSEATYESGFVIDKFPISRPNLTFSTLTVSNMSPEDSSIYLCSAQIGQETQYFGPGTRLLVL.

This chain connects TRBV19 to TRBJ2-5, with D possibly matching TRBD2 (5 bases). CDR1 and CDR2 from the germline V gene are LNHDA and SQIVND (reference sequence). The ends were cut back, 6 bases at V and 7 bases at J, with 18 bases in the middle. The CDR3 has 14 amino acids. CDR3 in amino acids: CASSLYVREGTQYF. For the CDR3, the DNA is TGTGCCAGTAGCCTGTACGTGCGAGAGGGGACCCAGTACTTC.

The chain uses TRBV25-1 and TRBJ1-2; D is unresolved. The CDR3 runs to 12 residues. The germline CDR1 and CDR2 sequences are MGHDK and SYGVNS. V lost 4 bases and J 8 bases, leaving 11 bases between the germline ends. This chain's CDR3 is CASSAKPGGYTF. CDR3 sequence (DNA): TGTGCCAGCAGTGCTAAACCCGGGGGCTACACCTTC.

The chain employs TRBV11-3 and TRBJ1-2; D unresolved. Deletions cut 2 bases from V and 1 base from J, with 14 bases between. CDR1 and CDR2 (germline): SGHNT, YENEEA. The CDR3 consists of 16 residues. The CDR3 sequence is CASSLFTSDFNYGYTF. The CDR3 nucleotides are TGTGCCAGCAGCTTATTTACCAGTGACTTTAACTATGGCTACACCTTC.

The genes are TRBV19 and TRBJ1-4, with TRBD1 matching over 8 bases. This CDR3 comprises 16 residues. CDR1 LNHDA and CDR2 SQIVND come from the germline V gene (reference sequence). J was trimmed by 3 bases and V by 5 bases; bases with no gene match: 8. The CDR3 coding sequence is TGTGCCAGTAGTTTAACAGGGGGTAGGTCTAATGAAAAACTGTTTTTT. Its protein product is CASSLTGGRSNEKLFF.